These 32 T cell receptor beta chains share one sample of origin, sequenced in a study of cytomegalovirus exposure and HLA in healthy donors. Primers: 60 Vbeta forward and 13 Jbeta reverse. TCRdb's table, derived via immunoSEQ multiplex PCR, lists solely in-frame clones and lacks some. The sample lists roughly 100,000 clones, roughly 82% seen once, with 2.5% to 3% in the top ten. Sequencing used PBMCs. The receptors stem from a male donor in good health and CMV-seropositive.

V and J are TRBV28 and TRBJ1-6; 9 nucleotides line up with TRBD1. The trim removed 2 bases at V and 4 bases at J, leaving 6 bases unmatched. The CDR3 runs to 17 residues. The germline V gene encodes CDR1 MDHEN and CDR2 SYDVKM. The CDR3 protein is CASSLNRGRMYNSPLHF. The CDR3 DNA sequence: TGTGCCAGCAGTTTAAACAGGGGGCGAATGTATAATTCACCCCTCCACTTT.

The chain employs TRBV2 and TRBJ1-5; TRBD1 is a possible D gene (5 bases). The CDR3 has 14 residues. In germline, CDR1 is SNHLY, CDR2 FYNNEI. V was cut by 5 bases and J by 3 bases, with 11 bases left in between. CDR3 residues: CASSYQGFNQPQHF. The CDR3 nucleotides read TGTGCCAGCAGTTACCAGGGCTTCAATCAGCCCCAGCATTTT.

The rearrangement links TRBV27 to TRBJ1-4; maybe TRBD1 (6 bases). The germline V and J ends were trimmed by 6 bases and 8 bases, with 16 bases remaining between them. CDR1 is MNHEY, CDR2 SMNVEV, per germline (reference sequence). The CDR3 covers 14 residues. The CDR3 coding sequence is TGTGCCAGCAGCGGCACAGGGTTGGGCGAAAAACTGTTTTTT. Protein sequence: CASSGTGLGEKLFF.

J is TRBJ2-7 and V is TRBV19; 9 bases agree with TRBD2. Germline CDR1 reads LNHDA; CDR2 reads SQIVND (reference sequence). The CDR3 is made up of 15 amino acids. The V gene end was trimmed by 7 bases and the J gene end by 4 bases; junction bases not matched to a gene: 11. The CDR3 DNA sequence: TGTGCCAGTACCGGCCTCGGGCTAGCGGGGTACGAGCAGTACTTC. Encoded protein: CASTGLGLAGYEQYF.

This clone was recorded once. This chain links TRBV6-6 with TRBJ2-1; TRBD2 is a possible D gene (5 bases). CDR3 length: 14 residues. CDR1 is MNHNY and CDR2 is SVGAGI in the germline V gene (reference sequence). V dropped 0 bases and J dropped 8 bases, with 11 bases sitting between them. CDR3 DNA sequence: TGTGCCAGCAGTTACTCGACTCGGGGTTATGAGCAGTTCTTC. Protein: CASSYSTRGYEQFF.

This clone has a handful of counts. The chain joins TRBV5-6 to TRBJ2-3; D may be TRBD2 (6 bases). CDR3 length equals 16 residues. Germline loops: CDR1 SGHDT, CDR2 YYEEEE. V lost 0 bases to trimming and J lost 3 bases, with 14 bases between them. CDR3 bases: TGTGCCAGCAGCTTGGTGCGGGGCGGGATGACAGATACGCAGTATTTT. Protein: CASSLVRGGMTDTQYF.

This clone was detected a few times. The gene calls are TRBV27 and TRBJ2-1; TRBD1 might be the D (6 bases). The ends were cut back, 5 bases at V and 2 bases at J, with 16 bases in the middle. This CDR3 has 16 residues. Germline V gene data show CDR1 as MNHEY and CDR2 as SMNVEV (reference sequence). The CDR3: CASSPRSGGPYNEQFF. In DNA, the CDR3 is TGTGCCAGCAGTCCCCGGAGTGGGGGCCCCTACAATGAGCAGTTCTTC.

This clone was observed a handful of times. The V and J genes are TRBV7-2 and TRBJ2-6; 12 nucleotides align to TRBD2. Germline V gene data show CDR1 as SGHTA and CDR2 as FQGNSA. The CDR3 is made up of 19 amino acids. Trimming at V came to 2 bases and at J to 0 bases, leaving 5 bases not matched to a gene. In DNA form, the CDR3 reads TGTGCCAGCAGCTTAACCCTACTAGCGGGGGGCTCTGGGGCCAACGTCCTGACTTTC. It translates to CASSLTLLAGGSGANVLTF.

The genes are TRBV6-1 and TRBJ1-5; D remains ambiguous. The CDR3 is 14 residues long. The V and J ends lost 3 bases and 4 bases respectively, with 10 bases between them. Germline CDR1 and CDR2: MNHNS and SASEGT. The CDR3 region has the DNA TGTGCCAGCAGTGATCCAGGTAGTAATCAGCCCCAGCATTTT. Protein sequence: CASSDPGSNQPQHF.

This clone was seen only once. This CDR3 is CASRTSEYYEQYF. The CDR3 nucleotides are TGTGCCAGTCGGACTAGCGAGTACTACGAGCAGTACTTC. The rearrangement joins TRBV2 to TRBJ2-7, with 9 bases aligning to TRBD2. There are 13 residues in the CDR3. V lost 9 bases, J lost 3 bases, and 6 bases stayed unmatched. From germline, CDR1 is SNHLY and CDR2 FYNNEI.

This chain joins TRBV7-2 and TRBJ2-5; TRBD2 matches at 14 bases. Germline CDR1 SGHTA, CDR2 FQGNSA. With V trimmed by 4 bases and J by 3 bases, 4 bases remained unmatched. This CDR3 comprises 16 residues. Here the CDR3 reads CASSSKGLAGEETQYF. CDR3 nucleotides: TGTGCCAGCAGCTCAAAGGGACTAGCGGGAGAAGAGACCCAGTACTTC.

The chain combines TRBV5-1 with TRBJ2-3, with D tentatively TRBD2 (6 bases). From germline, CDR1 is SGHRS and CDR2 YFSETQ. V was trimmed by 0 bases and J by 11 bases, leaving 16 bases between them. The CDR3 totals 14 residues. The CDR3 bases are TGCGCCAGCAGCTTGGCCACGGCCCCGGGGGTGCAGTATTTT. This gives the protein CASSLATAPGVQYF.

The chain recombines TRBV27 with TRBJ1-2, with D possibly matching TRBD1 (6 bases). Looked up from germline, CDR1 is MNHEY and CDR2 is SMNVEV (reference sequence). Trimming cost V 3 bases and J 2 bases, with 19 bases left between them. This CDR3 contains 17 residues. The CDR3 sequence: CASSFGGRGIGNYGYTF. In nucleotides, the CDR3 is TGTGCCAGCAGTTTTGGGGGCAGGGGCATAGGAAACTATGGCTACACCTTC.

CDR3 loop: CASSQGTSGDYNEQFF. The CDR3 region has the DNA TGCGCCAGCAGCCAAGGAACTAGCGGGGATTACAATGAGCAGTTCTTC. V gene TRBV4-3 combines with J gene TRBJ2-1; TRBD2 matches 10 bases. Germline V gene lookup returns CDR1 LGHNA and CDR2 YSLEER. CDR3 size: 16 residues. Trimming at V came to 1 base and at J to 4 bases, leaving 4 bases not matched to a gene.

The gene calls are TRBV7-2 and TRBJ2-7, with TRBD2 matching 8 bases. After removal of 5 bases from V and 6 bases from J, the junction contained 9 bases not matched to a gene. Germline-derived CDR1 and CDR2 are SGHTA and FQGNSA. The CDR3 sequence is 14 residues long. The CDR3 DNA follows: TGTGCCAGCAGCCCTCGGATTAGCGGGGCCGAGCAGTACTTC. Its translation: CASSPRISGAEQYF.

The J gene is TRBJ2-7, the V gene TRBV7-8, with 11 positions matching TRBD1. The CDR3 loop spans 16 amino acids. J was trimmed by 12 bases and V by 1 base; bases with no gene match: 14. Germline V CDR1 and CDR2: SGHVS, FQNEAQ. CDR3 DNA sequence: TGTGCCAGCAGCTTAGGAATCCGGGACAGGGGGTCGCTGGGGTACTTC. Protein: CASSLGIRDRGSLGYF.

This chain uses TRBV4-3 with TRBJ2-7; 7 nucleotides agree with TRBD2. The V segment lost 4 bases and the J segment 6 bases; nucleotides outside the gene matches: 6. The CDR3 contains 13 residues. The germline CDR1 and CDR2 sequences are LGHNA and YSLEER. The CDR3 region has the DNA TGCGCCAGCAGCCTTTCGTCGGGGGGCGAGCAGTACTTC. It codes for CASSLSSGGEQYF.

The rearrangement links TRBV9 to TRBJ2-1; 10 nucleotides match TRBD2. V gave up 1 base and J gave up 3 bases; unmatched junction bases: 10. Germline lookup yields CDR1 SGDLS and CDR2 YYNGEE. The CDR3 is made up of 18 amino acids. This chain's CDR3 is CASSVHSGVAGGYNEQFF. DNA of the CDR3: TGTGCCAGCAGCGTACATTCGGGGGTAGCGGGAGGCTACAATGAGCAGTTCTTC.

This chain connects TRBV19 to TRBJ2-3, with 7 bases lining up with TRBD2. The ends lost 3 bases at V and 6 bases at J; junction bases unmatched: 0. The CDR3 spans 12 residues. From germline, CDR1 is LNHDA and CDR2 SQIVND (reference sequence). CDR3 nucleotides: TGTGCCAGTAGTATCGGGGGGGATACGCAGTATTTT. Amino acid sequence: CASSIGGDTQYF.

This sequence joins TRBV30 and TRBJ2-1; a possible D gene is TRBD1 (5 bases). V gave up 3 bases and J gave up 1 base, with 16 bases separating them. Germline loops: CDR1 GTSNPN, CDR2 SVGIG (reference sequence). The CDR3 is 16 residues long. The CDR3, as DNA: TGTGCCTGGAGCGAAAAGGGGCGGAGTTCCTACAATGAGCAGTTCTTC. Residues: CAWSEKGRSSYNEQFF.

The rearrangement joins TRBV5-4 to TRBJ1-6; D is undetermined. CDR1 and CDR2 from the germline V gene are SGHNT and YYREEE (reference sequence). Trimming stripped 0 bases from V and 14 bases from J, with 15 bases between. The CDR3 has 14 amino acids. The CDR3 DNA is TGTGCCAGCAGCTTGGCGGGTAGCATCGGGTCCCTCCACTTT. The encoded protein is CASSLAGSIGSLHF.

This chain uses TRBV28 with TRBJ2-5, with 7 positions matching TRBD2. Germline loops: CDR1 MDHEN, CDR2 SYDVKM. The trim removed 7 bases at V and 4 bases at J, leaving 6 bases unmatched. CDR3 length: 13 residues. This CDR3 is CASTQGGRETQYF. The CDR3 DNA reads as TGTGCCAGCACGCAGGGAGGGCGAGAGACCCAGTACTTC.

The chain is built from TRBV6-1 and TRBJ1-2; D ambiguous. V lost 5 bases and J lost 0, with 10 bases in between. Germline values: CDR1 MNHNS, CDR2 SASEGT. The length of the CDR3 is 14 residues. CDR3 nucleotide sequence: TGTGCCAGCAGTCCGTCAGTTACTAACTATGGCTACACCTTC. This gives the protein CASSPSVTNYGYTF.

The rearrangement links TRBV28 to TRBJ1-1, with TRBD1 as a possible D gene (5 bases). The CDR3 is 15 amino acids. CDR1 MDHEN and CDR2 SYDVKM come from the germline V gene. The V end was cut by 4 bases, the J end by 5 bases, with 17 bases between. The CDR3 sequence: CASSYGGSAGTEAFF. The CDR3 DNA is TGTGCCAGCAGTTATGGGGGGTCGGCCGGGACTGAAGCTTTCTTT.

The chain's CDR3 is CASSLTSNSGTAEQYF. CDR3 in DNA: TGTGCCAGCAGCTTAACGTCCAATAGCGGGACGGCCGAGCAGTACTTC. This rearrangement joins TRBV7-3 to TRBJ2-7, with 8 positions matching TRBD2. The V gene end was trimmed by 0 bases and the J gene end by 6 bases; junction bases not matched to a gene: 10. The germline V gene encodes CDR1 SGHTA and CDR2 FQGTGA. The CDR3 covers 16 residues.

J is TRBJ2-7 and V is TRBV6-5; unclear D gene. The CDR3 covers 14 residues. Trimming removed 10 bases at V and 4 bases at J, with 20 bases between. The germline V gene has CDR1 MNHEY and CDR2 SVGAGI. CDR3 in amino acids: CATRIKPVSYEQYF. The CDR3 DNA sequence: TGTGCCACCAGAATCAAGCCGGTATCATACGAGCAGTACTTC.

The rearrangement links TRBV5-4 to TRBJ2-7; 9 positions match TRBD2. The CDR3 extends over 14 amino acids. The germline V gene has CDR1 SGHNT and CDR2 YYREEE (reference sequence). V gave up 7 bases and J gave up 6 bases; unmatched junction bases: 11. The CDR3 sequence is CASGSTSGPLEQYF. The CDR3 nucleotides read TGTGCCAGCGGGTCGACTAGCGGACCCCTCGAGCAGTACTTC.

V gene TRBV30 combines with J gene TRBJ2-1; 11 bases agree with TRBD2. The trim removed 0 bases at V and 0 bases at J, leaving 13 bases unmatched. Germline V gene lookup returns CDR1 GTSNPN and CDR2 SVGIG (reference sequence). The CDR3 has 20 residues. The CDR3 DNA is TGTGCCTGGAGTGTACGTTTAACTAGCGGGGGTCCCAGCTCCTACAATGAGCAGTTCTTC. Translation gives CAWSVRLTSGGPSSYNEQFF.

The CDR3 bases are TGTGCCAGTAACCCCCGCGGGAACACTGAAGCTTTCTTT. It yields the protein CASNPRGNTEAFF. This chain links TRBV19 with TRBJ1-1; D remains ambiguous. Between the trimmed V and J ends, which lost 7 bases and 1 base, there was a span of 10 bases. Looked up from germline, CDR1 is LNHDA and CDR2 is SQIVND (reference sequence). This CDR3 region has 13 residues.

A word on this clone: A junction end diverges from the germline sequence, so it may reflect a read error. V and J are TRBV4-3 and TRBJ1-2, with 7 bases identical to TRBD1. Germline loops: CDR1 LGHNA, CDR2 YSLEER. The CDR3 length is 15 residues. The CDR3: CASSHRFGTAYGYPF. CDR3 nucleotides: TGCGCCAGCAGCCATCGATTTGGGACAGCCTATGGCTACCCCTTC.

This chain uses TRBV5-4 with TRBJ2-7; possible D gene TRBD2, 6 bases. The length of the CDR3 is 15 residues. Germline CDR1 reads SGHNT; CDR2 reads YYREEE (reference sequence). Trimming left V 4 bases short and J 0 bases short, with 14 bases between. CDR3 nucleotide sequence: TGTGCCAGCAGCGTCGGTGCGGGAAGCTCCTACGAGCAGTACTTC. Translated, it gives CASSVGAGSSYEQYF.

This rearrangement joins TRBV28 to TRBJ1-5, with 7 bases lining up with TRBD1. Germline CDR1 reads MDHEN; CDR2 reads SYDVKM. The J segment lost 0 bases and the V segment lost 5 bases, leaving 10 bases of the junction unmatched. The CDR3 contains 17 residues. The CDR3 DNA reads TGTGCCAGCAGTACCACGACAGGGACTTATAGCAATCAGCCCCAGCATTTT. The encoded protein is CASSTTTGTYSNQPQHF.